One TCR beta chain is described in this entry. No cognate antigen has been identified for it. No qualities accompany the bases; no much larger clone lies one base away. Enrolling through a virtual design, the prospective study's participants ranged in age from roughly 18 to 95 years and lived across 24 United States geographic areas. To assign participants to cohorts, the prospective study relied on clinical history that participants themselves reported in a screening survey and a study questionnaire. ImmuneRACE Cohort 3 recovered participants were defined by two consecutive negative NP/OP PCR tests, healthcare professional clearance, or symptom resolution. Mobile phlebotomists in the prospective study collected whole blood, serum and a nasopharyngeal or oropharyngeal swab from every participant. Over a roughly 2-month period, participants in the prospective study had the option of providing additional blood draws and questionnaires. Blood samples from the prospective study were shipped frozen or at room temperature prior to DNA extraction.

The immunoSEQ Assay, a bias-controlled multiplex PCR, was used to amplify TCRbeta CDR3 regions from genomic DNA. For the original study's pipeline: Within the assay, amplification of reference gene primers was used to estimate how many nucleated cells each sample contained. To quantify the absolute abundance of each unique TCRbeta CDR3 rearrangement, sequence reads were collapsed and filtered. For each sample, productive Simpson clonality was calculated by taking the square root of Simpson's diversity index across productive rearrangements. TCRdb stores this immuneACCESS table with in-frame sequences only. Part of the clones is absent; in the studies checked, under half of the shortfall reflects unresolved V genes, and no reason is known for the rest. V, J and clone size are those of that table, while D and trimming were read from the DNA. Recorded for this sample are 500,000 or so clones; about nine tenths of them occurred a single time. The ten most abundant clones make up 0.7% of the sample.

Taken from cysteine to phenylalanine, the CDR3 has 17 residues. Only CDR3 DNA is held: 51 bases, read in frame from base 1. Looking up the germline V gene yields CDR1 SGHDT and CDR2 YYEEEE. V ends up 4 bases short and J 1 base short, with an unmatched junction base count of 8. This sample is drawn from a study of blood T cell repertoires in COVID-19 (dated by TCRdb to the early 2020s). Turning to the overall study: The collaborator samples originated in the United States, Italy and Spain and spanned the acute and convalescent phases of COVID-19. The prospective study material was composed of cDNA or gDNA derived from T cells, B-cell-depleted T cells, or PBMCs. Samples came from the ongoing ImmuneRACE study (first 160 participants) plus 1,254 subjects from 6 global collaborators. The repertoires were released in a freely available public database meant as a resource for research on the immune response to SARS-CoV-2. Sample metadata almost always included a de-identified subject ID, COVID-19 status, age in years and sex. Deeply sampled blood TCRbeta repertoires from subjects exposed to, actively infected with, or recovered from COVID-19 were included in the dataset. Where HLA class I and class II types were available, the types were taken from metadata supplied by the sample provider, not from assay-based typing.

Results and caveats for the whole study, not just this receptor: How much clinical and demographic metadata was included differed by source and by participant, and the metadata was provided uncurated.

The V gene is TRBV5-6 and the J gene is TRBJ2-2, with 9 junctional bases fitting TRBD2. The origin of this receptor is a woman between 18 and 29 years old who had recovered from COVID-19. Sequenced material: PBMCs or T cells enriched from blood (not recorded which). The DNA sequence is TGTGCCAGCAGCCGTCCGATACTAGCGGGGAACACCGGGGAGCTGTTTTTT. Translated, this is CASSRPILAGNTGELFF.